This T cell receptor beta chain is drawn from a study of long-term antiretroviral therapy in people with HIV. Overall study findings and caveats: Every time point showed a repertoire led by clones expanded before ART.

Germline assignment: CDR1 SEHNR and CDR2 FQNEAQ (reference sequence). V was clipped by 5 bases and J by 10 bases, with 18 bases between them. The CDR3 has 15 amino acids. About this clone itself: What it binds is not known.

This was the immunoSEQ v3.0 assay at survey level. Generated by immunoSEQ multiplex PCR, the TCRdb table keeps only in-frame clones and is missing some. The sample lists around 40,000 clones, about 86% occurring once. Each participant with HIV received care in the United States. Sequenced material: unsorted PBMCs, taken just before starting antiretroviral therapy. V and J are TRBV7-9 and TRBJ1-6; the D gene is possibly TRBD1 (6 bases). The source is a woman younger than 30 with HIV. CDR3: CASSAGADQRSPLHF. The CDR3, as DNA: TGTGCCAGCAGCGCAGGGGCAGATCAGAGGTCACCCCTCCACTTT.